The 8 T cell receptor beta chains presented below share a single source sample, sequenced in a study of response to subunit inactivated influenza vaccine. TCRdb reanalysed the RT-PCR reads using MiXCR and keeps one entry per CDR3 protein. This table has roughly 520,000 distinct CDR3 sequences, about 25% appearing once. The input for sequencing was CD4+ T cells sorted from PBMCs, taken 4 to 6 days after vaccination. The receptor set was obtained from a man aged 45-65 years who received an inactivated influenza vaccine.

The V gene is TRBV7-9, the J gene TRBJ2-5, with D possibly matching TRBD1 (5 bases). This CDR3 contains 16 residues. V shed 5 bases and J shed 1 base, with 17 bases lying between them. Germline CDR1 SEHNR, CDR2 FQNEAQ (reference sequence). This CDR3 is CASSPLMRTSQETQYF. The CDR3 nucleotides are TGTGCCAGCAGCCCACTGATGAGGACATCCCAAGAGACCCAGTACTTC.

This clonotype was counted a few times. V and J are TRBV9 and TRBJ2-1, with 7 bases identical to TRBD1. From germline, CDR1 is SGDLS and CDR2 YYNGEE. The V and J ends lost 4 bases and 0 bases, in that order; junction bases with no gene match: 4. This CDR3 is 15 amino acids long. CDR3 DNA: TGTGCCAGCAGCACAGGGGTTTCCTCCTACAATGAGCAGTTCTTC. Translated, it gives CASSTGVSSYNEQFF.

This clonotype was counted between two and nine times. The chain combines TRBV5-1 with TRBJ1-1; D is unclear. CDR1 SGHRS and CDR2 YFSETQ come from the germline V gene. This CDR3 has 16 residues. V lost 4 bases and J 4 bases, leaving 20 bases between the germline ends. The CDR3 is CASSTDAPVRATEAFF. The CDR3 DNA is TGCGCCAGCAGCACCGATGCTCCAGTCCGGGCCACTGAAGCTTTCTTT. The full variable domain, rest sourced from reference TRBV5-1 and TRBJ1-1, is KAGVTQTPRYLIKTRGQQVTLSCSPISGHRSVSWYQQTPGQGLQFLFEYFSETQRNKGNFPGRFSGRQFSNSRSEMNVSTLELGDSALYLCASSTDAPVRATEAFFGQGTRLTVV.

CDR3 amino acids: CSAIQGGKTEAFF. In DNA, the CDR3 is TGCAGTGCTATACAGGGGGGAAAGACTGAAGCTTTCTTT. V is TRBV20-1 and J is TRBJ1-1; 8 bases line up with TRBD1. Germline CDR1 DFQATT, CDR2 SNEGSKA (reference sequence). The CDR3 sequence is 13 residues long. The ends lost 4 bases at V and 5 bases at J; junction bases unmatched: 6.

This clonotype came up a few times. This chain joins TRBV7-2 and TRBJ2-5; no reliable D call. CDR1 is SGHTA, CDR2 FQGNSA, per germline. Trimming removed 1 base at V and 5 bases at J, with 8 bases between. The CDR3 is made up of 13 amino acids. CDR3 sequence reads: CASSLEPVETQYF. CDR3 DNA: TGTGCCAGCAGCTTAGAACCAGTGGAGACCCAGTACTTC.

This clonotype was seen a few times. This sequence joins TRBV3-1 and TRBJ2-5; TRBD1 matches at 7 bases. Germline-derived CDR1 and CDR2 are LGHDT and YNNKEL (reference sequence). The CDR3 length is 14 residues. V lost 3 bases and J lost 4; bases outside the gene matches: 5. CDR3 amino acids: CASSQHRGSETQYF. The CDR3 region has the DNA TGTGCCAGCAGCCAGCACAGGGGATCAGAGACCCAGTACTTC.

CDR3 bases: TGTGCCGGGGGGGGGGCCCTTAACAATGAGCAGTTCTTC. It is translated as CAGGGALNNEQFF. The V gene is TRBV10-3, the J gene TRBJ2-1; tentatively, D is TRBD2 (7 bases). V gave up 11 bases and J gave up 5 bases, with 16 bases separating them. The CDR3 totals 13 residues. Germline V lookup: CDR1 ENHRY, CDR2 SYGVKD.

The J gene is TRBJ2-1, the V gene TRBV11-2; D gene uncertain. The CDR3 is made up of 12 amino acids. V was pared by 7 bases and J by 9 bases, with 13 bases between. The germline V gene has CDR1 SGHAT and CDR2 FQNNGV. CDR3 sequence (DNA): TGTGCCAGCACCCCCCTCGTAGGTGAGCAGTTCTTC. Protein sequence: CASTPLVGEQFF.